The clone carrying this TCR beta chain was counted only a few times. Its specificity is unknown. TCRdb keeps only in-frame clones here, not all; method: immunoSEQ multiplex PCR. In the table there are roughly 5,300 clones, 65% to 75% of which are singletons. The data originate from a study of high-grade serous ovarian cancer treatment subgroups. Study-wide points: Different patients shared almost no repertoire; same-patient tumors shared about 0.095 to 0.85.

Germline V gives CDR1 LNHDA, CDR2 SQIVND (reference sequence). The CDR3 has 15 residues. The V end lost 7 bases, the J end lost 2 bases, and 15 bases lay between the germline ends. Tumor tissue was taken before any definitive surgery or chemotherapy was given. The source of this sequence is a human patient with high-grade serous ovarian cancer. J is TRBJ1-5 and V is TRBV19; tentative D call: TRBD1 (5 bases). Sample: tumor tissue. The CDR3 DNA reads TGTGCCAGTACCCTACAGGATTTGTGCAATCAGCCCCAGCATTTT. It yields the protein CASTLQDLCNQPQHF. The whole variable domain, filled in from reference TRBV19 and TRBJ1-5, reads DGGITQSPKYLFRKEGQNVTLSCEQNLNHDAMYWYRQDPGQGLRLIYYSQIVNDFQKGDIAEGYSVSREKKESFPLTVTSAQKNPTAFYLCASTLQDLCNQPQHFGDGTRLSIL.